This T cell receptor beta chain is from a study of cytotoxic CD8 clonotypes in ibrutinib-treated CLL (dated by TCRdb to the early 2020s). Concerning the study at large: The cohort had about ten relapsed/refractory and some 15 treatment-naive patients; roughly 17 were IGHV unmutated. Partial responses were observed in about 24 patients and complete responses in 2; after a median follow-up of around 68 months, remission was maintained in around 14 patients and progression was observed in approximately twelve. The response samples were drawn at a median of approximately 11 months into treatment, with a range of about 6 to 36 months. Samples averaged approximately 250,000 productive templates and just under 95,000 productive rearrangements. Of the 86 people in the trial, around 24 had longitudinal samples available. Cryopreserved peripheral blood mononuclear cells were collected before treatment, at response, and at either disease progression or sustained remission. All remission and progressive disease samples were collected while patients were still receiving ibrutinib. Beyond this particular receptor, the publication reports: Clonality increased at ibrutinib response, stayed stable in sustained remission, and fell back toward baseline at progression. Lymph node repertoires were not examined, and the timing of sampling was not matched between patients in sustained remission and those whose disease progressed. Public clonotypes were rare and either shrank or stayed stable during treatment, and the rise in clonality at ibrutinib response reflected expansion of private clonotypes. Baseline clonality exceeded that of age-matched healthy donors and correlated strongly with circulating CD8+ T-cell counts.

Each clonotype received, on average, around 9.6x coverage in deep resolution sequencing performed on a MiSeq, where the target depth lay between 1 in 1 million and 1 in 200,000 T cells. TCR beta libraries were generated with the immunoSEQ hsTCRB Kit. The paper's processing steps were these. The data were analyzed with ImmunoSEQ Analyzer and ImmunoSEQ Data Assistant, and V, D and J gene assignments followed IMGT definitions. Clonality was computed as one minus normalized Shannon entropy of productive rearrangement frequencies, ranging from 0 to 1. Public clonotype analysis was restricted to overrepresented clonotypes comprising at least 0.05% of each patient's repertoire. Repertoires from about a dozen age-matched healthy donors in immuneACCESS were used as clonality controls. This is the immuneACCESS table as TCRdb keeps it, with only in-frame sequences that have V and J called. A part of the clones is gone; compared with another copy, unresolved V genes explain less than half, and the rest is unexplained. Clonal size and the V and J genes are those of that table, whereas D and trimming came from the DNA. The sample profile shows 150,000 or so clones; around 82% of them were found once. The ten largest clones take up roughly 7.2% of the sample.

About this clone itself: Its antigen is still unknown. No base-level quality is on record; no much larger clone is a single base apart.

For TCR beta library preparation, around 1.9 micrograms of genomic DNA were extracted from the cryopreserved PBMCs. Longitudinal blood samples from CLL patients on ibrutinib monotherapy were analyzed using high-throughput TCR beta sequencing. The patients took part in an open-label, single-center phase 2 trial of ibrutinib monotherapy. This sample comprised PBMCs, obtained after 36 months of ibrutinib treatment. This TCR came from a human donor with chronic lymphocytic leukemia.

The CDR3 amino acid sequence is: CASSLASGTGFGGELFF. The sequenced DNA: TGCGCCAGCAGCTTGGCGTCTGGGACCGGGTTTGGCGGGGAGCTGTTTTTT. The V and J genes are TRBV5-1 and TRBJ2-2, with the D call tentatively TRBD1 or TRBD2, each fitting 5 bases. The junction carries 19 bases between V and J, which are trimmed by 0 bases and 7 bases respectively. CDR1 SGHRS and CDR2 YFSETQ were looked up in the germline V gene. From cysteine to phenylalanine, the CDR3 is 17 amino acids long. CDR3 DNA only is kept here, 51 bases in frame from base 1.